These 9 T cell receptor beta chains share one sample of origin, sequenced in a study of monozygotic twins with inflammatory bowel disease. TCRdb re-called the 5' RACE reads and gives one entry per CDR3 protein, without DNA. The sample holds fewer than 450,000 distinct CDR3 sequences. Sequenced: blood. These receptors were collected from a human donor with ulcerative colitis or Crohn's disease, or a healthy co-twin of an affected twin (not recorded which).

The rearrangement joins TRBV5-6 to TRBJ1-5; lacking DNA, the TRBD1 call made by TCRdb goes unchecked. The CDR3 covers 15 residues. Germline loops: CDR1 SGHDT, CDR2 YYEEEE. CDR3 amino acids: CASSLLTGSNQPQHF.

The chain recombines TRBV27 with TRBJ1-4. Germline V lookup: CDR1 MNHEY, CDR2 SMNVEV (reference sequence). This CDR3 contains 14 residues. This chain's CDR3 is CASSLRWRDEKLFF.

The chain joins TRBV20-1 to TRBJ2-7; TCRdb gives TRBD1 as the D gene, but with no DNA this cannot be confirmed. CDR3 length equals 13 residues. The germline V gene has CDR1 DFQATT and CDR2 SNEGSKA (reference sequence). This CDR3 reads CSARRRGSYEQYF.

The CDR3 sequence is CATSREGSYEQYF. This chain links TRBV15 with TRBJ2-7; TCRdb's D call, TRBD2, is unchecked because there is no DNA. The V gene's germline CDR1 is LNHNV and CDR2 YYDKDF (reference sequence). The CDR3 extends over 13 amino acids.

The chain couples TRBV6-1 to TRBJ2-1; TCRdb indicates TRBD1, and absent DNA this call remains unverified. The germline CDR1 and CDR2 sequences are MNHNS and SASEGT. This CDR3 is built from 16 residues. CDR3 amino acids: CASRGGDFRSYNEQFF.

CDR3 residues: CASSLLADVLGEQYF. This chain uses TRBV5-1 with TRBJ2-7; TCRdb's assignment of TRBD2 cannot be checked, as there is no DNA. Germline V gene sequence: CDR1 SGHRS, CDR2 YFSETQ. This CDR3 contains 15 residues.

The rearrangement joins TRBV12-3 or TRBV12-4 to TRBJ2-3; with no DNA, the TCRdb D assignment of TRBD2 cannot be verified. There are 15 residues in the CDR3. The CDR3 loop is CASSAHSGGTDTQYF.

The rearrangement uses TRBV9 and TRBJ1-3; TCRdb's D gene call, TRBD1, goes unchecked for lack of DNA. The length of the CDR3 is 15 residues. Germline assignment: CDR1 SGDLS and CDR2 YYNGEE. The CDR3 spells CASSPRDRDGNTIYF. The full variable domain, in which reference TRBV9 and TRBJ1-3 provide the parts outside the CDR3, is DSGVTQTPKHLITATGQRVTLRCSPRSGDLSVYWYQQSLDQGLQFLIQYYNGEERAKGNILERFSAQQFPDLHSELNLSSLELGDSALYFCASSPRDRDGNTIYFGEGSWLTVV.

This chain connects TRBV7-3 to TRBJ2-7; TCRdb outputs TRBD1, but without DNA this stays unchecked. Per germline, CDR1 SGHTA and CDR2 FQGTGA. CDR3 length equals 14 residues. This chain's CDR3 is CASSRIGQGDEQYF.